One sample yielded the 10 T cell receptor beta chains listed below, sequenced in a study of Ad26.COV2.S vaccination and SARS-CoV-2 variants. The protocol was immunoSEQ multiplex PCR, while the TCRdb copy is restricted to in-frame clones and leaves out a portion. The sample holds approximately 400,000 clones, 83% seen once. Treatment noted: about 20 received Ad26.COV2.S at low or high dose, single or two shots; several received placebo; per-sample allocation not given. Repertoires come from day 63 after the first vaccine or placebo injection. The sequences come from peripheral blood, collected in a trial of Ad26.COV2.S vaccine versus placebo. The receptors derive from a person aged 18 to 65 who received the Ad26.COV2.S COVID-19 vaccine or a placebo.

The gene calls are TRBV6-5 and TRBJ1-3; D is ambiguous. Trimming stripped 5 bases from V and 4 bases from J, with 9 bases between. The CDR3 spans 13 residues. Germline CDR1 reads MNHEY; CDR2 reads SVGAGI. CDR3 in amino acids: CASSPAGGNTIYF. The DNA of the CDR3 is TGTGCCAGCAGTCCCGCGGGGGGAAACACCATATATTTT.

The gene calls are TRBV6-5 and TRBJ1-6; D call uncertain. V lost 6 bases, J lost 7 bases, and 10 bases lay in between. This CDR3 has 13 residues. CDR1 is MNHEY and CDR2 is SVGAGI in the germline V gene. The CDR3 region has the DNA TGTGCCAGCAGCCTTTGGCCGAATTCACCCCTCCACTTT. Protein product: CASSLWPNSPLHF.

The CDR3 DNA sequence: TGTGCCAGCAGCCTTATACTCAGTCACAATGAGCAGTTCTTC. Amino acid sequence: CASSLILSHNEQFF. The rearrangement uses TRBV3-1 (or the pseudogene TRBV3-2) and TRBJ2-1; no firm D call. Trimming took off 4 bases at V and 5 bases at J, with 12 bases between the two ends. The CDR3 covers 14 residues. Per germline, CDR1 LGHDT and CDR2 YNNKEL (reference sequence).

The table lists this clone with a count of one. This rearrangement joins TRBV6-5 to TRBJ2-1, with D unresolved. V was clipped by 7 bases and J by 15 bases, with 13 bases between them. Germline CDR1 is MNHEY and CDR2 is SVGAGI. The CDR3 runs 10 residues. CDR3 bases: TGTGCCAGCACGAATCTTCTCCCGTTCTTC. This encodes CASTNLLPFF.

In regard to this clone: Other nucleotide sequences in the sample specify the same CDR3. The chain couples TRBV19 to TRBJ2-3; no definite D call. Germline CDR1 reads LNHDA; CDR2 reads SQIVND (reference sequence). The CDR3 is made up of 12 amino acids. V was cut by 5 bases and J by 2 bases, with 5 bases left in between. DNA of the CDR3: TGTGCCAGTAGTCTTTCCACAGATACGCAGTATTTT. Translating it yields CASSLSTDTQYF. Full variable domain (outside the CDR3, taken from reference TRBV19 and TRBJ2-3): DGGITQSPKYLFRKEGQNVTLSCEQNLNHDAMYWYRQDPGQGLRLIYYSQIVNDFQKGDIAEGYSVSREKKESFPLTVTSAQKNPTAFYLCASSLSTDTQYFGPGTRLTVL.

Only a few counts were recorded for this clone. The V gene is TRBV18, the J gene TRBJ2-7; 8 bases are shared with TRBD1. Germline V CDR1 and CDR2: KGHSH, LQKENI. This CDR3 comprises 15 residues. The junction had 8 bases not matched to a gene; V was cut back by 3 bases and J by 4 bases. The CDR3 nucleotides are TGTGCCAGCTCACCCTCGGACAGGGCTTCTTACGAGCAGTACTTC. The encoded protein is CASSPSDRASYEQYF.

This chain links TRBV10-1 with TRBJ2-5; 7 nucleotides agree with TRBD1. The CDR3 is 17 amino acids. V lost 2 bases and J lost 4; bases outside the gene matches: 13. Looked up from germline, CDR1 is WNHNN and CDR2 is SYGVQD (reference sequence). As DNA, the CDR3 is TGCGCCAGCAGTGAGATGAACAGGGGTACGGGGCCAGAGACCCAGTACTTC. This translates into CASSEMNRGTGPETQYF.

The genes are TRBV24-1 and TRBJ1-5; D ambiguous. This CDR3 has 13 residues. Germline values: CDR1 KGHDR, CDR2 SFDVKD. V lost 5 bases and J 5 bases, leaving 9 bases between the germline ends. The CDR3 region has the DNA TGTGCCACCAGTGCTTACGGCCATCAGCCCCAGCATTTT. It translates to CATSAYGHQPQHF.

The rearrangement uses TRBV29-1 and TRBJ2-1, with D possibly being TRBD1 (5 bases). V dropped 6 bases and J dropped 0 bases, with 9 bases sitting between them. The CDR3 sequence is 13 residues long. Germline values: CDR1 SQVTM, CDR2 ANQGSEA. CDR3 DNA sequence: TGCAGCGTACTCAGGGACTCCTACAATGAGCAGTTCTTC. Its translation: CSVLRDSYNEQFF.

The J gene is TRBJ2-1, the V gene TRBV5-1; D perhaps matches TRBD2 (5 bases). Germline CDR1 reads SGHRS; CDR2 reads YFSETQ. V lost 6 bases and J lost 6, with 16 bases in between. This CDR3 has 14 amino acids. CDR3 bases: TGCGCCAGCACCAAGGACTGGGCCTCCAATGAGCAGTTCTTC. Translated, it gives CASTKDWASNEQFF.